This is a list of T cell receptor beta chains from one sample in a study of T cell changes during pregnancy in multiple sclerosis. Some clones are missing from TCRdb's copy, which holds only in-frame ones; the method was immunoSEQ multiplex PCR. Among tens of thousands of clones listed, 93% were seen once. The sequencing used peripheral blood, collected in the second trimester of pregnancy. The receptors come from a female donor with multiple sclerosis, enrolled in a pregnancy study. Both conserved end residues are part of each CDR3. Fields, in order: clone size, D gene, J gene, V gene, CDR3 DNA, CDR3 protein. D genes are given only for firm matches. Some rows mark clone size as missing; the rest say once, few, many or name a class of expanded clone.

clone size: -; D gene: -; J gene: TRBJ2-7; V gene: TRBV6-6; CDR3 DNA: TGTGCCAGCAGTTACGGACAGCAAAACGAGCAGTACTTC; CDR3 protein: CASSYGQQNEQYF
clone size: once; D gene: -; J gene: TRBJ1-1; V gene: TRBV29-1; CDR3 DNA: TGCAGCGCAGAACCGACGTGGGGCTGGACTGAAGCTTTCTTT; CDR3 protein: CSAEPTWGWTEAFF
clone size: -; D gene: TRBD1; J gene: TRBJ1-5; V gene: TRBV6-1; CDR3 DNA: TGTGCCAGCACCCGCCTGACAGGGGATGGACAGCCCCAGCATTTT; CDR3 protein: CASTRLTGDGQPQHF
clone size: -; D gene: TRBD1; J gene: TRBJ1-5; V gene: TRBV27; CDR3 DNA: TGTGCCAGCGGATGGACCGGGACAGGGAATCAGCCCCAGCATTTT; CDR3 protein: CASGWTGTGNQPQHF
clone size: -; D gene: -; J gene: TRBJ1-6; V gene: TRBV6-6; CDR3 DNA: TGTGCCAGCAGTTGGAGAGTGGGAGACGTCAGGTCACCCCTCCACTTT; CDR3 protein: CASSWRVGDVRSPLHF
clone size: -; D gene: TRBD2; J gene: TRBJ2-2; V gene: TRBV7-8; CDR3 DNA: TGTGCCAGCAGCTTAGAGGCGGGGGGCCTCACCGGGGAGCTGTTTTTT; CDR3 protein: CASSLEAGGLTGELFF
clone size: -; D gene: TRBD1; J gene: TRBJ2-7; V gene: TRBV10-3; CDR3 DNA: TGTGCCATCAGTGAGGGACAGGGGGCTTACGAGCAGTACTTC; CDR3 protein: CAISEGQGAYEQYF
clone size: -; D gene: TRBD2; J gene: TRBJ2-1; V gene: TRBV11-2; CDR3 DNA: TGTGCCAGCAGCTCATCGGCTCGAGCGGGGGGGCCGAATGAGCAGTTCTTC; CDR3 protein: CASSSSARAGGPNEQFF
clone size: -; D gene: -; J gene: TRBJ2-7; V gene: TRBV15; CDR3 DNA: TGTGCCACCTGGGCCCGCTACGAGCAGTACTTC; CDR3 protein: CATWARYEQYF
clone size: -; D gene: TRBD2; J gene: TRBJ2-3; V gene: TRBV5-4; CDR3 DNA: TGTGCCAGCAGCTCCCGGGGGGGCGGGGATACGCAGTATTTT; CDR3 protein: CASSSRGGGDTQYF
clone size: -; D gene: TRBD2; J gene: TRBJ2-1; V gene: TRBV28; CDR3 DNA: TGTGCCAGCAGTTTATGGAATAGCGGGGAAGTGTTCTTC; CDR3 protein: CASSLWNSGEVFF
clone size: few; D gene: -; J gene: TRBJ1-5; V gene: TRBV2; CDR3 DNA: TGTGCCAGCAGGTCAGGGACTGCGGGGAATCAGCCCCAGCATTTT; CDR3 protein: CASRSGTAGNQPQHF
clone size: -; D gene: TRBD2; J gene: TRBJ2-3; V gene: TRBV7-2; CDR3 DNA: TGTGCCAGCAGCTTGGGCTTGGGAGCGGGGGGCACAGATACGCAGTATTTT; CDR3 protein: CASSLGLGAGGTDTQYF
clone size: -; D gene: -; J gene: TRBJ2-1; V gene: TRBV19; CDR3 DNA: TGTGCCAGTAGGTCGGTCTACAATGAGCAGTTCTTC; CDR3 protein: CASRSVYNEQFF
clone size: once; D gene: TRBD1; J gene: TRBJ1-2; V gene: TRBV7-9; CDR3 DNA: TGTGCCAGCAGCTTAGATCAGGGACAGGGTGGCTACACCTTC; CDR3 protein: CASSLDQGQGGYTF
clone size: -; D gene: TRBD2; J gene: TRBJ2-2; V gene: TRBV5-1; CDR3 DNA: TGCGCCAGCAGCTTGGCCTGGACTGCGGGGGGCGGGGAGCTGTTTTTT; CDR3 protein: CASSLAWTAGGGELFF
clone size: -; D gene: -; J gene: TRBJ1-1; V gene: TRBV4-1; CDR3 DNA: TGCGCCAGCAGCCAAGAATTTCGTCTGAACACTGAAGCTTTCTTT; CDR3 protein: CASSQEFRLNTEAFF
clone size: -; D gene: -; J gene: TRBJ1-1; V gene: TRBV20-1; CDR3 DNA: TGCAGTGCTAGAAGACAGGAAGCTTTCTTT; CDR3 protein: CSARRQEAFF
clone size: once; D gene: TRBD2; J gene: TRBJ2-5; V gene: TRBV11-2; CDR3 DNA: TGTGCCAGCAGCCCACCCCGAGGGCGGGGGGGCTGGGAGACCCAGTACTTC; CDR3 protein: CASSPPRGRGGWETQYF
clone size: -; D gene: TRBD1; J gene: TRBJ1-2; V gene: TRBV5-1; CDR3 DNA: TGCGCCAGCAGCTTCGACAGGGTCAACTATGGCTACACCTTC; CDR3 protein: CASSFDRVNYGYTF
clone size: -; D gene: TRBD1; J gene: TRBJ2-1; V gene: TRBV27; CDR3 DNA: TGTGCCAGCAGTGCTGGACAGGGAAATATCTATGAGCAGTTCTTC; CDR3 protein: CASSAGQGNIYEQFF
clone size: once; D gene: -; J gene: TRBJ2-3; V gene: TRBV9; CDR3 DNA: TGTGCCAGCAGCGTAGATGCGACAGATACGCAGTATTTT; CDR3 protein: CASSVDATDTQYF
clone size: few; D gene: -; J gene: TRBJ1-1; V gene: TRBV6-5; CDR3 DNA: TGTGCCAGCAGTTATACCGGGGATTCCACTGAAGCTTTCTTT; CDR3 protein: CASSYTGDSTEAFF
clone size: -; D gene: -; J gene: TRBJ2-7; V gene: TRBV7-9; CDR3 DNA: TGTGCCAGCACCGGGTCGGTGTCCTACGAGCAGTACTTC; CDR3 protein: CASTGSVSYEQYF
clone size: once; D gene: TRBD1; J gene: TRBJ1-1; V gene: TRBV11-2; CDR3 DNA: TGTGCCAGCAGCCAAACAGGGGAAAGGGGTGAAGCTTTCTTT; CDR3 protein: CASSQTGERGEAFF
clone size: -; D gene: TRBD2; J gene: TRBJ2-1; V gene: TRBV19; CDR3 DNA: TGTGCCAGTAGTGTGCCGGGACTAGCGGGGGCCTACAATGAGCAGTTCTTC; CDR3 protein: CASSVPGLAGAYNEQFF
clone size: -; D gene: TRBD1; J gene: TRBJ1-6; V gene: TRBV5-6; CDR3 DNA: TGTGCCAGCACCACGTCTTGGGACAGGATCAGTTATTCACCCCTCCACTTT; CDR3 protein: CASTTSWDRISYSPLHF
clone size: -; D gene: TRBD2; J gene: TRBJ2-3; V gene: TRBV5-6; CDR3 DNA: TGTGCCAGCAGCTACAGGACTAGCTTCACAGATACGCAGTATTTT; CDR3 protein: CASSYRTSFTDTQYF
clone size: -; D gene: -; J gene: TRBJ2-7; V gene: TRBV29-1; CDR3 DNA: TGCAGCGCGCAACGGGACTTATCCTACGAGCAGTACTTC; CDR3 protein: CSAQRDLSYEQYF
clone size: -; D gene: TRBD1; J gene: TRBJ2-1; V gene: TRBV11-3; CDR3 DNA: TGTGCCAGCAGCCACGCCGGGACAGGTTACAATGAGCAGTTCTTC; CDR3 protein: CASSHAGTGYNEQFF
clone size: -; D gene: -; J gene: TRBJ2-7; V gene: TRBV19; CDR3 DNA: TGTGCCAGTAGACCTACCGGTGGAGACGAGCAGTACTTC; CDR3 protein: CASRPTGGDEQYF
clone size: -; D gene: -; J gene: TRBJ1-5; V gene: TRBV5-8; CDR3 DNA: TGTGCCAGCAGCCGAATTCGGGGGGGCGGCAATCAGCCCCAGCATTTT; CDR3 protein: CASSRIRGGGNQPQHF